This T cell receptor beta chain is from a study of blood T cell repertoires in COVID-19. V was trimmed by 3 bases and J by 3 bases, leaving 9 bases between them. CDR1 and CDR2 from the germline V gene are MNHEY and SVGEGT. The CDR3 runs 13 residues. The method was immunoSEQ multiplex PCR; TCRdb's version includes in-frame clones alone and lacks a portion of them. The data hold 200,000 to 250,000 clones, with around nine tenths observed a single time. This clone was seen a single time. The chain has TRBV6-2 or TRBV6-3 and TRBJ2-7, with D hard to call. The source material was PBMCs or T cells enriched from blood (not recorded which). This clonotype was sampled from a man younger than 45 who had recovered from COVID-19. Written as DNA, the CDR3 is TGTGCCAGCAGTTATCTTCCTCTCTACGAGCAGTACTTC. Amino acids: CASSYLPLYEQYF.